The rows below give T cell receptor beta chains drawn from one sample of a study of neurological immune-mediated disorders. TCRdb ran MiXCR on the 5' RACE reads and lists one entry per CDR3 protein. The data hold approximately 84,000 distinct CDR3 sequences, with about 4.3% observed a single time. Sequenced sample: PBMCs. Source of these receptors: a woman aged 55-70 years with multiple sclerosis. CDR3s include the opening cysteine and the closing phenylalanine or tryptophan. Fields, in order: clone size, D gene, J gene, V gene, CDR3 length, CDR3 protein, CDR3 DNA. A D gene is named only where the DNA matches it firmly. The size entry is marked missing in some rows and otherwise reads once, few, many or a size class.

size: many
D: NA
J: TRBJ1-3
V: TRBV10-3
length: 14
CDR3: CATSGSYSGNTIYF
DNA: TGTGCCACCTCCGGGTCTTACTCTGGAAACACCATATATTTT

size: many
D: NA
J: TRBJ1-1
V: TRBV20-1
length: 12
CDR3: CSARIRNFEAFF
DNA: TGCAGTGCTAGAATAAGAAATTTTGAAGCTTTCTTT

size: many
D: NA
J: TRBJ1-2
V: TRBV12-3/TRBV12-4
length: 13
CDR3: CASSLLPYYGYTF
DNA: TGTGCCAGCAGTTTGCTACCTTACTATGGCTACACCTTC

size: once
D: NA
J: TRBJ1-4
V: TRBV18
length: 15
CDR3: CASSLRAPGGEKLFF
DNA: TGTGCCAGCTCACTGCGGGCCCCGGGAGGGGAAAAACTGTTTTTT

size: many
D: TRBD1
J: TRBJ2-7
V: TRBV6-6
length: 18
CDR3: CASTESARLGQGAFEQYF
DNA: TGTGCCAGCACCGAAAGCGCCAGACTGGGACAGGGGGCGTTTGAGCAGTACTTC

size: many
D: NA
J: TRBJ2-1
V: TRBV5-1
length: 16
CDR3: CASSLAEGAAYNEQFF
DNA: TGCGCCAGCAGCTTGGCCGAGGGAGCAGCCTACAATGAGCAGTTCTTC

size: NA
D: NA
J: TRBJ2-6
V: TRBV6-4
length: 17
CDR3: CASSDEPTFSGANVLTF
DNA: TGTGCCAGCAGTGATGAGCCGACTTTCTCTGGGGCCAACGTCCTGACTTTC

size: many
D: NA
J: TRBJ1-2
V: TRBV12-3/TRBV12-4
length: 14
CDR3: CASSWGALNYGYTF
DNA: TGTGCCAGCAGTTGGGGGGCCCTTAACTATGGCTACACCTTC

size: many
D: NA
J: TRBJ1-1
V: TRBV7-9
length: 13
CDR3: CASTPSWNTEAFF
DNA: TGTGCCAGCACCCCCTCCTGGAACACTGAAGCTTTCTTT

size: many
D: NA
J: TRBJ2-1
V: TRBV20-1
length: 15
CDR3: CSASVGAAPYNEQFF
DNA: TGCAGTGCTAGTGTTGGAGCCGCCCCATACAATGAGCAGTTCTTC

size: many
D: TRBD1
J: TRBJ2-1
V: TRBV14
length: 15
CDR3: CASSQIRDRGNEQFF
DNA: TGTGCCAGCAGCCAGATCCGGGACAGGGGAAATGAGCAGTTCTTC

size: many
D: TRBD2
J: TRBJ2-7
V: TRBV3-1
length: 12
CDR3: CATTSVSYEQYF
DNA: TGTGCCACCACTAGCGTCTCCTACGAGCAGTACTTC

size: many
D: NA
J: TRBJ2-7
V: TRBV5-1
length: 15
CDR3: CASSFVQQSTYEQYF
DNA: TGCGCCAGCAGCTTTGTTCAACAGTCAACCTACGAGCAGTACTTC

size: many
D: TRBD1
J: TRBJ1-5
V: TRBV9
length: 16
CDR3: CASSPSGTGENQPQHF
DNA: TGTGCCAGCAGCCCATCCGGGACAGGTGAAAATCAGCCCCAGCATTTT

size: many
D: TRBD1
J: TRBJ1-1
V: TRBV27
length: 16
CDR3: CASSLVGNSGGTEAFF
DNA: TGTGCCAGCAGTTTAGTCGGCAATTCAGGGGGCACTGAAGCTTTCTTT

size: many
D: NA
J: TRBJ2-6
V: TRBV12-3/TRBV12-4
length: 16
CDR3: CASSQRLSSGANVLTF
DNA: TGTGCCAGCAGCCAGAGACTGAGCTCTGGGGCCAACGTCCTGACTTTC

size: many
D: NA
J: TRBJ1-6
V: TRBV25-1
length: 15
CDR3: CASNKYEGYNSPLHF
DNA: TGTGCCAGCAACAAATACGAGGGTTATAATTCACCCCTCCACTTT

size: many
D: TRBD1
J: TRBJ2-1
V: TRBV5-6
length: 15
CDR3: CASSPPAFLSGGQFF
DNA: TGTGCCAGCAGCCCTCCCGCCTTTCTCTCAGGGGGGCAGTTCTTC

size: many
D: NA
J: TRBJ1-1
V: TRBV3-1
length: 11
CDR3: CASSLGVKAFF
DNA: TGTGCCAGCAGCCTGGGGGTAAAAGCTTTCTTT

size: many
D: NA
J: TRBJ1-1
V: TRBV29-1
length: 14
CDR3: CSVGKDTDWTEAFF
DNA: TGCAGCGTTGGAAAGGACACTGATTGGACTGAAGCTTTCTTT

size: many
D: TRBD2
J: TRBJ2-3
V: TRBV3-1
length: 17
CDR3: CASSQPRPSGGTDTQYF
DNA: TGTGCCAGCAGCCAACCTCGTCCTAGCGGGGGAACAGATACGCAGTATTTT

size: few
D: NA
J: TRBJ2-3
V: TRBV7-6
length: 16
CDR3: CASSSFSGPPPDTQYF
DNA: TGTGCCAGCAGCTCGTTTAGCGGTCCTCCCCCGGATACGCAGTATTTT

size: many
D: TRBD1
J: TRBJ2-5
V: TRBV18
length: 15
CDR3: CASSPWDRVGETQYF
DNA: TGTGCCAGCTCACCATGGGACAGGGTCGGGGAGACCCAGTACTTC

size: many
D: NA
J: TRBJ2-1
V: TRBV5-1
length: 13
CDR3: CASSLAAEREQFF
DNA: TGCGCCAGCAGCTTGGCCGCGGAACGTGAGCAGTTCTTC

size: many
D: TRBD2
J: TRBJ2-2
V: TRBV5-1
length: 17
CDR3: CASSLHSPGGNTGELFF
DNA: TGCGCCAGCAGCTTACATTCTCCGGGGGGGAACACCGGGGAGCTGTTTTTT

size: NA
D: TRBD2
J: TRBJ2-3
V: TRBV5-1
length: 15
CDR3: CASSRGGGGTDTQYF
DNA: TGCGCCAGCAGCCGGGGGGGAGGTGGCACAGATACGCAGTATTTT

size: many
D: NA
J: TRBJ2-3
V: TRBV7-9
length: 12
CDR3: CASSLGVNTQYF
DNA: TGTGCCAGCAGCTTAGGGGTGAATACGCAGTATTTT

size: many
D: NA
J: TRBJ1-5
V: TRBV20-1
length: 13
CDR3: CSAIEGSNQPQHF
DNA: TGCAGTGCTATTGAGGGAAGCAATCAGCCCCAGCATTTT

size: many
D: NA
J: TRBJ2-1
V: TRBV3-1
length: 14
CDR3: CASSQEYSYNEQFF
DNA: TGTGCCAGCAGCCAAGAATACTCCTACAATGAGCAGTTCTTC

size: many
D: TRBD1
J: TRBJ2-6
V: TRBV3-1
length: 20
CDR3: CASSQDTLGTGISGANVLTF
DNA: TGTGCCAGCAGCCAAGACACTCTCGGGACAGGGATCTCTGGGGCCAACGTCCTGACTTTC

size: many
D: NA
J: TRBJ2-3
V: TRBV11-2
length: 15
CDR3: CASSLVSARGDTQYF
DNA: TGTGCCAGCAGCTTAGTATCAGCCAGAGGGGATACGCAGTATTTT

size: many
D: TRBD2
J: TRBJ2-1
V: TRBV6-5
length: 16
CDR3: CASSSLAGVFGNEQFF
DNA: TGTGCCAGCAGCTCCCTAGCGGGGGTGTTCGGGAATGAGCAGTTCTTC

size: many
D: NA
J: TRBJ2-1
V: TRBV6-5
length: 14
CDR3: CASTERAGGYEQFF
DNA: TGTGCCAGCACAGAAAGGGCAGGGGGGTATGAGCAGTTCTTC

size: many
D: NA
J: TRBJ1-5
V: TRBV29-1
length: 13
CDR3: CSVASGGNQPQHF
DNA: TGCAGCGTTGCTTCAGGGGGCAATCAGCCCCAGCATTTT

size: many
D: NA
J: TRBJ1-2
V: TRBV28
length: 13
CDR3: CASNPGHLYGYTF
DNA: TGTGCCAGCAATCCGGGACACCTATATGGCTACACCTTC

size: many
D: NA
J: TRBJ2-3
V: TRBV4-1
length: 18
CDR3: CASSTPPTPSIFTDTQYF
DNA: TGCGCCAGCAGCACCCCACCCACCCCTAGCATATTTACAGATACGCAGTATTTT